Below, 27 T cell receptor beta chains from the same sample are listed, as sequenced in a study of blood T cell repertoires in COVID-19. Clones were read by immunoSEQ multiplex PCR, and TCRdb kept only the in-frame ones, dropping some. The table shows approximately 220,000 clones, with approximately 84% occurring only once. Sequencing input: peripheral blood. Receptors originate from a man in his fifties who had recovered from COVID-19.

The sample holds one count of this clone. The V gene is TRBV3-1 (or the pseudogene TRBV3-2), the J gene TRBJ1-6; 9 bases map to TRBD1. J gave up 1 base and V 4 bases, and 5 bases lay outside the gene matches. Germline V gives CDR1 LGHDT, CDR2 YNNKEL (reference sequence). This CDR3 has 17 residues. CDR3 sequence (DNA): TGTGCCAGCAGCCGAAAGACAGGGGGTTCCTATAATTCACCCCTCCACTTT. Encoded protein: CASSRKTGGSYNSPLHF.

The chain links TRBV5-1 to TRBJ1-2, with 7 bases matching TRBD1. CDR1 SGHRS and CDR2 YFSETQ come from the germline V gene. With V trimmed by 4 bases and J by 2 bases, 8 bases remained unmatched. This CDR3 has 15 amino acids. CDR3 sequence: CASSPAGQTNYGYTF. The CDR3 DNA reads as TGCGCCAGCAGCCCCGCGGGACAGACCAACTATGGCTACACCTTC.

The genes are TRBV2 and TRBJ2-7, with 9 bases that match TRBD1. Germline trimming cut 7 bases from V and 4 bases from J; bases unmatched to any gene: 11. Germline CDR1 is SNHLY and CDR2 is FYNNEI. The CDR3 is made up of 15 amino acids. The CDR3 loop is CASNHRADRGYEQYF. The CDR3 DNA reads TGTGCCAGCAACCACCGTGCGGACAGGGGATACGAGCAGTACTTC.

In its sample, this clone was seen a few times. The chain employs TRBV7-6 and TRBJ2-1; 11 bases align to TRBD2. CDR1 SGHVS and CDR2 FNYEAQ come from the germline V gene. With 4 bases clipped from V and 9 bases from J, the junction kept 2 bases outside the gene matches. This CDR3 contains 13 residues. The CDR3 spells CASSSGLAAEQFF. DNA for the CDR3: TGTGCCAGCAGCTCGGGACTAGCGGCTGAGCAGTTCTTC. Using reference TRBV7-6 and TRBJ2-1 for the parts outside the CDR3, the full variable domain is GAGVSQSPRYKVTKRGQDVALRCDPISGHVSLYWYRQALGQGPEFLTYFNYEAQQDKSGLPNDRFSAERPEGSISTLTIQRTEQRDSAMYRCASSSGLAAEQFFGPGTRLTVL.

The rearrangement links TRBV15 to TRBJ1-5, with TRBD1 identical over 7 bases. The length of the CDR3 is 14 residues. Germline V gives CDR1 LNHNV, CDR2 YYDKDF (reference sequence). The ends lost 1 base at V and 4 bases at J; junction bases unmatched: 1. CDR3 DNA sequence: TGTGCCACCAGCAGAGCGACAGGGAATCAGCCCCAGCATTTT. This encodes CATSRATGNQPQHF.

This clone was detected once. The rearrangement links TRBV19 to TRBJ2-7; no reliable D call. The CDR3 sequence is 15 residues long. V was shortened by 1 base and J by 2 bases, with 12 bases between the two germline ends. Per germline, CDR1 LNHDA and CDR2 SQIVND (reference sequence). CDR3 sequence reads: CASSIGKGSAYEQYF. CDR3 sequence (DNA): TGTGCCAGTAGTATAGGAAAAGGCAGCGCCTACGAGCAGTACTTC.

This chain connects TRBV27 to TRBJ1-6; 12 bases match TRBD1. Germline assignment: CDR1 MNHEY and CDR2 SMNVEV (reference sequence). This CDR3 comprises 15 residues. V lost 6 bases to trimming and J lost 10 bases; unmatched junction nucleotides: 7. The CDR3 is CASSGTGGLRSPLHF. For the CDR3, the DNA is TGTGCCAGCAGCGGGACAGGGGGCCTGAGGTCACCCCTCCACTTT.

The gene calls are TRBV5-1 and TRBJ1-2; 9 bases map to TRBD1. The germline V gene has CDR1 SGHRS and CDR2 YFSETQ. The CDR3 is made up of 16 amino acids. The junction had 3 bases not matched to a gene; V was cut back by 0 bases and J by 0 bases. The CDR3 bases are TGCGCCAGCAGCTTGGAGTGGGACAGGGCTAACTATGGCTACACCTTC. Protein: CASSLEWDRANYGYTF.

The rearrangement links TRBV10-3 to TRBJ2-6; a weak D match, TRBD2 (5 bases). There are 18 residues in the CDR3. Germline V gene lookup returns CDR1 ENHRY and CDR2 SYGVKD. Between the trimmed V and J ends, which lost 0 bases and 0 bases, there was a span of 12 bases. The CDR3, as DNA: TGTGCCATCAGTGAGTCAGGGATTGGGAGCTCTGGGGCCAACGTCCTGACTTTC. Its protein product is CAISESGIGSSGANVLTF.

The chain joins TRBV6-5 to TRBJ2-1; D is perhaps TRBD2 (5 bases). Germline V gene lookup returns CDR1 MNHEY and CDR2 SVGAGI. CDR3 size: 13 residues. Between the trimmed V and J ends, which lost 8 bases and 8 bases, there was a span of 16 bases. The CDR3 nucleotides read TGTGCCAGCGGCCCGTTCGGAGGCGATGAGCAGTTCTTC. Translated: CASGPFGGDEQFF.

This chain uses TRBV6-1 with TRBJ2-7, with 11 positions matching TRBD1. V lost 5 bases, J lost 4 bases, and 7 bases stayed unmatched. CDR3 length: 15 residues. Germline V gene sequence: CDR1 MNHNS, CDR2 SASEGT. CDR3 nucleotide sequence: TGTGCCAGCAGTATGCCGGGACAGGGGGGGTACGAGCAGTACTTC. Its translation: CASSMPGQGGYEQYF.

The chain has TRBV6-5 and TRBJ2-1, with 12 bases fitting TRBD2. Per the germline V gene, CDR1 is MNHEY and CDR2 is SVGAGI. The CDR3 contains 15 residues. V dropped 4 bases and J dropped 12; count of bases not matched to a gene: 10. The CDR3 coding sequence is TGTGCCAGCAGTTTCCTAGCGGGAGGGAGGAATCGGCAGTTCTTC. Translated: CASSFLAGGRNRQFF.

This chain uses TRBV5-1 with TRBJ2-7, with a weak D call TRBD1 (6 bases). The CDR3 sequence is 14 residues long. V gave up 2 bases and J gave up 2 bases, with 11 bases separating them. Germline V gene data show CDR1 as SGHRS and CDR2 as YFSETQ. The CDR3 region is CASSFGGQTYEQYF. Written as DNA, the CDR3 is TGCGCCAGCAGCTTTGGGGGCCAAACCTACGAGCAGTACTTC. Supplemented by reference TRBV5-1 and TRBJ2-7, the full variable domain reads KAGVTQTPRYLIKTRGQQVTLSCSPISGHRSVSWYQQTPGQGLQFLFEYFSETQRNKGNFPGRFSGRQFSNSRSEMNVSTLELGDSALYLCASSFGGQTYEQYFGPGTRLTVT.

V usage is TRBV28 and J usage is TRBJ1-1; 7 nucleotides align to TRBD1. The CDR3 loop spans 12 amino acids. The V gene's germline CDR1 is MDHEN and CDR2 SYDVKM. The V and J ends lost 6 bases and 11 bases, in that order; junction bases with no gene match: 9. CDR3 coding DNA: TGTGCCAGCAGACTGAAGGGGGCCGCTGCTTTCTTT. Amino acid sequence: CASRLKGAAAFF.

The chain carries TRBV19 and TRBJ1-5, with 8 nucleotides matching TRBD1. The CDR3 is 14 amino acids. Germline-derived CDR1 and CDR2 are LNHDA and SQIVND (reference sequence). After removal of 3 bases from V and 6 bases from J, the junction contained 4 bases not matched to a gene. CDR3 amino acids: CASSMAGGFQPQHF. CDR3 nucleotide sequence: TGTGCCAGTAGTATGGCAGGGGGCTTTCAGCCCCAGCATTTT.

The chain links TRBV25-1 to TRBJ2-5; D not resolved. This CDR3 has 12 amino acids. Germline-derived CDR1 and CDR2 are MGHDK and SYGVNS. The V and J ends lost 4 bases and 4 bases respectively, with 7 bases between them. The CDR3 bases are TGTGCCAGCAGTGGTCCTAGAGAGACCCAGTACTTC. It yields the protein CASSGPRETQYF.

The V call is TRBV14, the J call TRBJ1-6, with D unresolved. The CDR3 length is 15 residues. Germline CDR1 is SGHDN and CDR2 is FVKESK. V lost 0 bases to trimming and J lost 6 bases, with 9 bases between them. CDR3 residues: CASSQDGHPNSPLHF. The CDR3 DNA follows: TGTGCCAGCAGCCAAGATGGCCACCCTAATTCACCCCTCCACTTT.

This clone appeared once. J is TRBJ2-3 and V is TRBV28; TRBD1 might be the D (6 bases). V lost 4 bases to trimming and J lost 0 bases, with 11 bases between them. Germline CDR1 reads MDHEN; CDR2 reads SYDVKM. The length of the CDR3 is 15 residues. CDR3 loop: CASSSLGGSTDTQYF. The CDR3, as DNA: TGTGCCAGCAGTTCCCTTGGGGGCAGCACAGATACGCAGTATTTT. Drawing the rest from reference TRBV28 and TRBJ2-3, the complete variable domain is DVKVTQSSRYLVKRTGEKVFLECVQDMDHENMFWYRQDPGLGLRLIYFSYDVKMKEKGDIPEGYSVSREKKERFSLILESASTNQTSMYLCASSSLGGSTDTQYFGPGTRLTVL.

As concerns this clone: This sample includes further DNA sequences coding for the same CDR3. V usage is TRBV3-1 (or the pseudogene TRBV3-2) and J usage is TRBJ1-5, with D perhaps matching TRBD1 (5 bases). The germline V and J ends were trimmed by 4 bases and 4 bases, with 11 bases remaining between them. This CDR3 is built from 14 residues. Germline V gene data show CDR1 as LGHDT and CDR2 as YNNKEL (reference sequence). CDR3 in DNA: TGTGCCAGCAGCCGGTCGGGGGGGAATCAGCCCCAGCATTTT. Its translation: CASSRSGGNQPQHF.

The rearrangement joins TRBV6-5 to TRBJ1-2, with TRBD1 as a possible D gene (5 bases). Trimming took 0 bases from V and 8 from J, leaving 13 bases between them. The CDR3 sequence is 14 residues long. The germline V gene encodes CDR1 MNHEY and CDR2 SVGAGI. The CDR3 DNA reads as TGTGCCAGCAGTTACTCGTCAGGGCTAGAAGGCTACACCTTC. This gives the protein CASSYSSGLEGYTF.

The chain is built from TRBV3-1 (or the pseudogene TRBV3-2) and TRBJ1-6; TRBD1 might be the D (6 bases). CDR1 is LGHDT, CDR2 YNNKEL, per germline (reference sequence). The CDR3 is made up of 14 amino acids. The ends were cut back, 6 bases at V and 10 bases at J, with 16 bases in the middle. CDR3 nucleotide sequence: TGTGCCAGCAGACCCCGGGGGGCCCAATCACCCCTCCACTTT. Translated, it gives CASRPRGAQSPLHF.

The chain recombines TRBV7-7 with TRBJ2-1; the match to TRBD2 covers 8 bases. CDR1 is SSHAT, CDR2 FNYEAQ, per germline (reference sequence). CDR3 length: 16 residues. Unmatched junction bases numbered 2, after V lost 1 base and J lost 0 bases. This chain's CDR3 is CASSLGGRSSYNEQFF. As DNA, the CDR3 is TGTGCCAGCAGCTTAGGCGGGAGGAGCTCCTACAATGAGCAGTTCTTC. Combining the CDR3 with reference TRBV7-7 and TRBJ2-1 gives the whole variable domain GAGVSQSPRYKVTKRGQDVTLRCDPISSHATLYWYQQALGQGPEFLTYFNYEAQPDKSGLPSDRFSAERPEGSISTLTIQRTEQRDSAMYRCASSLGGRSSYNEQFFGPGTRLTVL.

The J gene is TRBJ1-4, the V gene TRBV28, with D possibly TRBD1 on 6 matching bases. The ends were cut back, 1 base at V and 3 bases at J, with 9 bases in the middle. Germline-derived CDR1 and CDR2 are MDHEN and SYDVKM. The CDR3 sequence is 15 residues long. CDR3 sequence: CASSLYRDANEKLFF. The CDR3 DNA reads TGTGCCAGCAGTTTATACAGGGATGCTAATGAAAAACTGTTTTTT.

V is TRBV19 and J is TRBJ1-2; 8 nucleotides align to TRBD1. CDR3 length equals 17 residues. The germline gives CDR1 LNHDA, CDR2 SQIVND (reference sequence). The V gene end was trimmed by 6 bases and the J gene end by 2 bases; junction bases not matched to a gene: 14. CDR3 region: CASRQPLGDRTNYGYTF. The DNA for the CDR3 is TGTGCCAGTAGACAACCGCTAGGGGACAGGACAAACTATGGCTACACCTTC.

The CDR3 nucleotides are TGTGCCAGCAGTCCCCCAACGGGACAGGGGGCGTTGGGCAATCAGCCCCAGCATTTT. The encoded protein is CASSPPTGQGALGNQPQHF. The J gene is TRBJ1-5, the V gene TRBV28, with 12 bases lining up with TRBD1. With V trimmed by 5 bases and J by 2 bases, 13 bases remained unmatched. The CDR3 runs to 19 residues. CDR1 and CDR2 (germline): MDHEN, SYDVKM.

The chain joins TRBV5-5 to TRBJ2-2; TRBD1 matches at 11 bases. V was clipped by 1 base and J by 7 bases; unmatched bases: 6. Germline assignment: CDR1 SGHKS and CDR2 YYEKEE (reference sequence). The CDR3 is 16 residues long. CDR3 sequence (DNA): TGTGCCAGCAGCTTGACAGGACAGGGGGCGGTCGGGGAGCTGTTTTTT. Its protein product is CASSLTGQGAVGELFF.

The chain joins TRBV14 to TRBJ1-2; TRBD1 aligns across 7 bases. The V gene's germline CDR1 is SGHDN and CDR2 FVKESK. The CDR3 consists of 15 residues. V lost 3 bases and J lost 4; bases outside the gene matches: 8. In nucleotides, the CDR3 is TGTGCCAGCAGCCAGGACAGGCGCCCTAGCTATGGCTACACCTTC. Protein product: CASSQDRRPSYGYTF.